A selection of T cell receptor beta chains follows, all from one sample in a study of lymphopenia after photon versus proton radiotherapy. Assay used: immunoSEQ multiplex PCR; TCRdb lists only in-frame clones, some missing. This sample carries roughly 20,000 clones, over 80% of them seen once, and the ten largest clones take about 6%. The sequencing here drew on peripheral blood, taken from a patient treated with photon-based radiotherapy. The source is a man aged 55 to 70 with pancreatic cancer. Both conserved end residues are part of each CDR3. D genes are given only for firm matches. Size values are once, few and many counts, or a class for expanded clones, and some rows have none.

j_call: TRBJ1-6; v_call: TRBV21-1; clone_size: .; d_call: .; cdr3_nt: TGTGCCAGCAGCAAAACCCGGCGCTGGGCTTCACCCCTCCACTTT; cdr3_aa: CASSKTRRWASPLHF
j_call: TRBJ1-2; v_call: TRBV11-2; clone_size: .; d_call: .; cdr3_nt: TGTGCCAGCAGCTTAGATCGCTATGGCTACACCTTC; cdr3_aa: CASSLDRYGYTF
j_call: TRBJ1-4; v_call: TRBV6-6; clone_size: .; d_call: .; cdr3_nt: TGTGCCAGCTGTGACCCCTCGCGTGAAAAACTGTTTTTT; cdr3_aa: CASCDPSREKLFF
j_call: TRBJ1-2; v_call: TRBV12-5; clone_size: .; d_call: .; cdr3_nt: TGTGCTAGTGCGGGGGGAAACTATGGCTACACCTTC; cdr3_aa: CASAGGNYGYTF
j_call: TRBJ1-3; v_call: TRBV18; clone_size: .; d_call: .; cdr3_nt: TGTGCCAGCTCACCCGGATGGGGACCCGAGAACACCATATATTTT; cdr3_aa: CASSPGWGPENTIYF
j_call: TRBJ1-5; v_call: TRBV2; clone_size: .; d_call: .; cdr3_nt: TGTGCCAGCGGAACTAGCCACGAGCCCCAGCATTTT; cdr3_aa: CASGTSHEPQHF
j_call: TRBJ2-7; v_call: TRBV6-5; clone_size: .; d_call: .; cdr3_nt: TGTGCCAGCAGTTACGACCTCGCGGGATCCTACGAGCAGTACTTC; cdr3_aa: CASSYDLAGSYEQYF
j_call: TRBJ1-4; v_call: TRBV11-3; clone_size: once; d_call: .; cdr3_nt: TGTGCCAGCAGCTTAGATAAGGGAACTAATGAAAAACTGTTTTTT; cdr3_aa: CASSLDKGTNEKLFF
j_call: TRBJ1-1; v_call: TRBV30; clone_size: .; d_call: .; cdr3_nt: TGTGCCTGGGGGGCCCCGGCTTTCTTT; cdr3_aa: CAWGAPAFF
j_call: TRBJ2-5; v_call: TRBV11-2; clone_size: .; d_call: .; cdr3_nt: TGTGCCAGCAGCCCCGGACACCAAGAGACCCAGTACTTC; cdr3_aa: CASSPGHQETQYF
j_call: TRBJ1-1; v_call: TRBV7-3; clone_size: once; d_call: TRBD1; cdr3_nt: TGTGCCAGCAGCTCACAGGGGAGCGTCACTGAAGCTTTCTTT; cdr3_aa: CASSSQGSVTEAFF
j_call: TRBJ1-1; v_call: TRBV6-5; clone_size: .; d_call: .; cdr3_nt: TGTGCCAGCAGTTGGGGACCGGAAGCTTTCTTT; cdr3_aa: CASSWGPEAFF
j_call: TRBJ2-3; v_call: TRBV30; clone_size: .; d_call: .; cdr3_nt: TGTGCCTGGAGCTTGGGGGATACGCAGTATTTT; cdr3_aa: CAWSLGDTQYF
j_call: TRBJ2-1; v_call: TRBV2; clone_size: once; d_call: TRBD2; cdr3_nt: TGTGCCAGCCCGGGGACTAGCGGGGGGTATGAGCAGTTCTTC; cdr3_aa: CASPGTSGGYEQFF
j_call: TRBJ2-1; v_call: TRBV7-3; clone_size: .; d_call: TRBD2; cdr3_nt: TGTGCCAGCAGCTGGACTAGCGGAGCCAATGAGCAGTTCTTC; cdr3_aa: CASSWTSGANEQFF
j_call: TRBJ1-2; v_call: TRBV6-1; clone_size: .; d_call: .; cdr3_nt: TGTGCCAGCAGTCCAACAATGGGTTATAACTATGGCTACACCTTC; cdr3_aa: CASSPTMGYNYGYTF
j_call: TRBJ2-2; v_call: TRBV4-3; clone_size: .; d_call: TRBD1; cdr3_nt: TGCGCCAGCAGCCACCTAGCGGGACAGGGGGCTCTCACCGGGGAGCTGTTTTTT; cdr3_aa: CASSHLAGQGALTGELFF
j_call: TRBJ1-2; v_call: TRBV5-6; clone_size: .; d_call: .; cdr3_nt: TGTGCCAGCAGCCTATACATCCCCGGAGGCGGCTACACCTTC; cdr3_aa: CASSLYIPGGGYTF
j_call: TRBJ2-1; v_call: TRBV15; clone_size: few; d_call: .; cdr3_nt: TGTGCCACCAGCAGAGCGTTTGAGGGGAACAATGAGCAGTTCTTC; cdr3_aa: CATSRAFEGNNEQFF
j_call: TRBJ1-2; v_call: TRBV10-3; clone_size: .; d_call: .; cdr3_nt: TGTGCCATCAGTGAGTCCCGACAGGACTACTATGGCTACACCTTC; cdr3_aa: CAISESRQDYYGYTF
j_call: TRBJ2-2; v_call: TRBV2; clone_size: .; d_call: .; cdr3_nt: TGTGCCAGCAGTGACACACATACCGGGGAGCTGTTTTTT; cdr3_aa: CASSDTHTGELFF
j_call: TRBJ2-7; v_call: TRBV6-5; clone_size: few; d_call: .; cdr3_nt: TGTGCCAGCACTCCCGGGGTAGGCACCTACGAGCAGTACTTC; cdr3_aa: CASTPGVGTYEQYF
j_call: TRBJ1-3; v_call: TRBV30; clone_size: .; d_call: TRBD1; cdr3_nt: TGTGCCTGGAGTGTCTACGGACAGGGGCGGTCTGGAAACACCATATATTTT; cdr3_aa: CAWSVYGQGRSGNTIYF
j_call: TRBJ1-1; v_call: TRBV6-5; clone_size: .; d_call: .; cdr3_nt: TGTGCCAGCAGGAGACTGTCAAACACTGAAGCTTTCTTT; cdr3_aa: CASRRLSNTEAFF
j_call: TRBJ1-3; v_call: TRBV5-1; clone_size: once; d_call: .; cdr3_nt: TGCGCCAGCAGCTGGGGGGGCACCAGCTCTGGAAACACCATATATTTT; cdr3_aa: CASSWGGTSSGNTIYF
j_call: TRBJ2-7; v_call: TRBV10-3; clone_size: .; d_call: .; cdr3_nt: TGTGCCATCAGCGATATCCTCGGCAGCTCCTACGAGCAGTACTTC; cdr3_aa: CAISDILGSSYEQYF
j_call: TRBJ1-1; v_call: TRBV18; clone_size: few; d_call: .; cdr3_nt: TGTGCCAGCACCGAGCAATCGAACACTGAAGCTTTCTTT; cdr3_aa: CASTEQSNTEAFF
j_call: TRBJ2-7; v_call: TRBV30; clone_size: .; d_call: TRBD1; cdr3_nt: TGTGCCTGGAGACAGGGGCTCCCTCGGGACGAGCAGTACTTC; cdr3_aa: CAWRQGLPRDEQYF
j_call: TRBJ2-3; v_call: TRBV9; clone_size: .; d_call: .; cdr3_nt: TGTGCCAGCAGCGCAGGTGGGCCACGGGTGGATACGCAGTATTTT; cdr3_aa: CASSAGGPRVDTQYF
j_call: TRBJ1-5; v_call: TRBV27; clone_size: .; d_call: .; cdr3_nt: TGTGCCAGCAGGCTGACCTCGGCCAGTCAGCCCCAGCATTTT; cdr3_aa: CASRLTSASQPQHF
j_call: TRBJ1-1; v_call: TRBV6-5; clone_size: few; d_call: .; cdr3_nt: TGTGCCAGCAGAACCGGACCATACACTGAAGCTTTCTTT; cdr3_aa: CASRTGPYTEAFF
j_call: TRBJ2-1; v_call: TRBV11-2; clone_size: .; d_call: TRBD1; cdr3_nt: TGTGCCAGCAGCCTAGCCAGGGGGCTTAACAATGAGCAGTTCTTC; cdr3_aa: CASSLARGLNNEQFF
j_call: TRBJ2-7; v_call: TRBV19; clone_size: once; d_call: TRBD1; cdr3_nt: TGTGCCAGTAGTCCAGCGACAGGGAACGAGCAGTACTTC; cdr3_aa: CASSPATGNEQYF
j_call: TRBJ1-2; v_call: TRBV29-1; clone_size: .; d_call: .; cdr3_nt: TGCAGCTCTCGGGACTTAAATGGCTACACCTTC; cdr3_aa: CSSRDLNGYTF
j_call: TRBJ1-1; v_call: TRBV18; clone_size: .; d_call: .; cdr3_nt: TGTGCCAGCTCACCGGAACCTTGGGCCATGAACACTGAAGCTTTCTTT; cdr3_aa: CASSPEPWAMNTEAFF
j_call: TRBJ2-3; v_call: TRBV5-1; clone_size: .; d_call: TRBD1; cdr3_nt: TGCGCCAGCAGCCCGGGGACAGGGAGGGGCACAGATACGCAGTATTTT; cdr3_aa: CASSPGTGRGTDTQYF
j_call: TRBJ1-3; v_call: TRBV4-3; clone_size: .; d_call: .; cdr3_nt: TGCGCCAGCAGCCAAGCGACGACAGCCTTCTCTGGAAACACCATATATTTT; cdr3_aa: CASSQATTAFSGNTIYF
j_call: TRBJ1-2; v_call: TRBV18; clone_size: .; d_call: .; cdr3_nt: TGTGCCAGCTCACCAGCGCCGGGGGCATCAAACTATGGCTACACCTTC; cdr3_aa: CASSPAPGASNYGYTF
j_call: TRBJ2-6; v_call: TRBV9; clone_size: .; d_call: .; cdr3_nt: TGTGCCAGCAGTAGGCTTGAAGGGGGTAGGGCTGGGGCCAACGTCCTGACTTTC; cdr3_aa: CASSRLEGGRAGANVLTF
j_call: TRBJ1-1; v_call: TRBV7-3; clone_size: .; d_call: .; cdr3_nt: TGTGCCAGCAGCAGTAGCCGAGGGACGGCTGAAGCTTTCTTT; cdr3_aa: CASSSSRGTAEAFF
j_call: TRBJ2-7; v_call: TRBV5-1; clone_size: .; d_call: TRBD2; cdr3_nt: TGCGCCAGCAGCGGCCGGACTAGCAGTTACGAGCAGTACTTC; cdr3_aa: CASSGRTSSYEQYF